This is a list of T cell receptor beta chains from one sample in a study of vaccination effects on CD4 cells after COVID-19. Assay: immunoSEQ multiplex PCR; the TCRdb copy retains only in-frame clones and omits some. This sample yields roughly 42,000 clones, of which 65% to 80% are seen a single time; 2.5% to 3% belongs to the top ten. Their antigens are not known. The source was CD4+ T cells from PBMCs cultured with HCoV-NL63 spike peptides, collected before COVID-19 vaccination. Every receptor here comes from a human donor who received a COVID-19 vaccine. CDR3s include the opening cysteine and the closing phenylalanine or tryptophan. The order of the fields is clone size, V gene, D gene, J gene, CDR3 DNA, CDR3 protein. The D gene is left open where the match is weak. Clone size is shown for a subset of rows, as once, few, many or a class of expanded clone.

clone_size: -; v_call: TRBV18; d_call: TRBD1; j_call: TRBJ1-1; cdr3_nt: TGTGCCAGCTCACCTGAGACAGGGATGGCTTTCTTT; cdr3_aa: CASSPETGMAFF
clone_size: -; v_call: TRBV7-8; d_call: -; j_call: TRBJ2-2; cdr3_nt: TGTGCCAGCAGCAACCTCCCTTTGGGGGCGAGCACCGGGGAGCTGTTTTTT; cdr3_aa: CASSNLPLGASTGELFF
clone_size: -; v_call: TRBV4-3; d_call: TRBD1; j_call: TRBJ2-2; cdr3_nt: TGCGCCAGCAGCCTACCCCGGACAGGGGGCTGGCTGGGGGCCGGGGAGCTGTTTTTT; cdr3_aa: CASSLPRTGGWLGAGELFF
clone_size: -; v_call: TRBV5-1; d_call: -; j_call: TRBJ1-4; cdr3_nt: TGCGCCAGCAGCTCCGGGACGGCAGATGAAAAACTGTTTTTT; cdr3_aa: CASSSGTADEKLFF
clone_size: -; v_call: TRBV19; d_call: TRBD1; j_call: TRBJ2-1; cdr3_nt: TGTGCCAGTAGTATTCGACCGGGACAGGGAAGTCAACAGCAGTTCTTC; cdr3_aa: CASSIRPGQGSQQQFF
clone_size: few; v_call: TRBV28; d_call: -; j_call: TRBJ1-5; cdr3_nt: TGTGCCAGCAGTCCATGGGGGCAGGGGAGCAATCAGCCCCAGCATTTT; cdr3_aa: CASSPWGQGSNQPQHF
clone_size: -; v_call: TRBV27; d_call: -; j_call: TRBJ1-2; cdr3_nt: TGTGCCAGCAGTTGGGCCCCTCGCCTAACGACAGACCTCTATGGCTACACCTTC; cdr3_aa: CASSWAPRLTTDLYGYTF
clone_size: -; v_call: TRBV7-2; d_call: -; j_call: TRBJ2-5; cdr3_nt: TGTGCCAGCAGCTTTGGGCGGCTACAAGAGACCCAGTACTTC; cdr3_aa: CASSFGRLQETQYF
clone_size: -; v_call: TRBV29-1; d_call: -; j_call: TRBJ2-5; cdr3_nt: TGCAGCGTTCCGGGGATAGAGACCCAGTACTTC; cdr3_aa: CSVPGIETQYF
clone_size: once; v_call: TRBV2; d_call: -; j_call: TRBJ1-1; cdr3_nt: TGTGCCAGCACCCAACAGGGTTTCATGAACACTGAAGCTTTCTTT; cdr3_aa: CASTQQGFMNTEAFF
clone_size: -; v_call: TRBV5-1; d_call: -; j_call: TRBJ2-3; cdr3_nt: TGCGCCAGCAGCGCGGACTGGGGGGATACGCAGTATTTT; cdr3_aa: CASSADWGDTQYF
clone_size: -; v_call: TRBV5-1; d_call: TRBD1; j_call: TRBJ2-2; cdr3_nt: TGCGCCAGCAGAACCGGGACAGGGGGTTATGGCGGGGAGCTGTTTTTT; cdr3_aa: CASRTGTGGYGGELFF
clone_size: once; v_call: TRBV12-3/TRBV12-4; d_call: -; j_call: TRBJ2-1; cdr3_nt: TGTGCCAGCAGCCAGGGGAAGCAGTTCTTC; cdr3_aa: CASSQGKQFF
clone_size: -; v_call: TRBV6-5; d_call: -; j_call: TRBJ1-5; cdr3_nt: TGTGCCAGCAGTACGGGTAGGAGCAATCAGCCCCAGCATTTT; cdr3_aa: CASSTGRSNQPQHF
clone_size: few; v_call: TRBV2; d_call: -; j_call: TRBJ1-5; cdr3_nt: TGTGCCAGCAGTCCGAACAGGAATCAGCCCCAGCATTTT; cdr3_aa: CASSPNRNQPQHF
clone_size: -; v_call: TRBV20-1; d_call: -; j_call: TRBJ1-1; cdr3_nt: TGCAGTGCTAGAGCAGGCCTTGGTTTCTTT; cdr3_aa: CSARAGLGFF
clone_size: -; v_call: TRBV6-5; d_call: -; j_call: TRBJ1-1; cdr3_nt: TGTGCCAGCAGTCGCGACAGCTCTGAAGCTTTCTTT; cdr3_aa: CASSRDSSEAFF
clone_size: -; v_call: TRBV7-9; d_call: -; j_call: TRBJ2-4; cdr3_nt: TGTGCCAGCAGCGACCGGGATATTCAGTACTTC; cdr3_aa: CASSDRDIQYF
clone_size: once; v_call: TRBV25-1; d_call: TRBD1; j_call: TRBJ1-1; cdr3_nt: TGTGCCAGCACCCCGGTGACAGGGATGGCTTTCTTT; cdr3_aa: CASTPVTGMAFF
clone_size: -; v_call: TRBV9; d_call: TRBD1; j_call: TRBJ2-3; cdr3_nt: TGTGCCAGCAGCTCATCCGGGACAGGGGGCATGGATACGCAGTATTTT; cdr3_aa: CASSSSGTGGMDTQYF
clone_size: -; v_call: TRBV4-3; d_call: -; j_call: TRBJ2-2; cdr3_nt: TGCGCCAGCAGCCAAGATCCTAGCATGAACACCGGGGAGCTGTTTTTT; cdr3_aa: CASSQDPSMNTGELFF
clone_size: -; v_call: TRBV6-6; d_call: TRBD2; j_call: TRBJ2-5; cdr3_nt: TGTGCCAGCAAAAACTTAGCGGGGGGAGGTCAGACCCAGTACTTC; cdr3_aa: CASKNLAGGGQTQYF
clone_size: -; v_call: TRBV10-3; d_call: -; j_call: TRBJ2-2; cdr3_nt: TGTGCCACCGAGGCCCTTGGGGCGAACACCGGGGAGCTGTTTTTT; cdr3_aa: CATEALGANTGELFF
clone_size: -; v_call: TRBV6-5; d_call: -; j_call: TRBJ2-1; cdr3_nt: TGTGCCAGCAGTCAGGGGTCCAGCTCCTACAATGAGCAGTTCTTC; cdr3_aa: CASSQGSSSYNEQFF
clone_size: -; v_call: TRBV7-2; d_call: -; j_call: TRBJ2-5; cdr3_nt: TGTGCCAGCAGCTCCCGAGCTCTCGGAGAAATCCAAGAGACCCAGTACTTC; cdr3_aa: CASSSRALGEIQETQYF
clone_size: -; v_call: TRBV29-1; d_call: -; j_call: TRBJ1-5; cdr3_nt: TGCAGCGTAGCAGGGACCGATCGCAATCAGCCCCAGCATTTT; cdr3_aa: CSVAGTDRNQPQHF
clone_size: few; v_call: TRBV3-1/TRBV3-2; d_call: -; j_call: TRBJ1-3; cdr3_nt: TGTGCCAGCAGCCCAAGGGGGGCGGGTGGAAACACCATATATTTT; cdr3_aa: CASSPRGAGGNTIYF
clone_size: -; v_call: TRBV18; d_call: -; j_call: TRBJ2-5; cdr3_nt: TGTGCCAGCTCACCAGGGACACAAGAGACCCAGTACTTC; cdr3_aa: CASSPGTQETQYF
clone_size: -; v_call: TRBV14; d_call: -; j_call: TRBJ2-5; cdr3_nt: TGTGCCAGCAGCCAAGTTAAGGCATACCAAGAGACCCAGTACTTC; cdr3_aa: CASSQVKAYQETQYF